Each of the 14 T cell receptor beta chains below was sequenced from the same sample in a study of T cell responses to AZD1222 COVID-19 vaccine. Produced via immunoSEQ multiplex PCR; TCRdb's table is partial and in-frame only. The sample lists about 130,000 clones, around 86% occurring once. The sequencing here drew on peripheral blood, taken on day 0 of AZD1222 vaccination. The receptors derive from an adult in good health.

The CDR3 coding sequence is TGTGCCAGCAGCTTAAGGTGGCAGGGCACAGATACGCAGTATTTT. Translated: CASSLRWQGTDTQYF. The chain combines TRBV7-2 with TRBJ2-3, with D hard to call. The CDR3 is 15 residues long. Germline V gene lookup returns CDR1 SGHTA and CDR2 FQGNSA. V was trimmed by 2 bases and J by 1 base, leaving 10 bases between them.

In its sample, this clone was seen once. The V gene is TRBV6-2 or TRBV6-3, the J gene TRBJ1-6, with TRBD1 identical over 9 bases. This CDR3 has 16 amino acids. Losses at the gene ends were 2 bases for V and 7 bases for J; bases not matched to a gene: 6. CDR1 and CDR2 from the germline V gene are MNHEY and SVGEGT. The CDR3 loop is CASSYGGQGWNSPLHF. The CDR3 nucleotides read TGTGCCAGCAGTTACGGGGGACAGGGCTGGAATTCACCCCTCCACTTT.

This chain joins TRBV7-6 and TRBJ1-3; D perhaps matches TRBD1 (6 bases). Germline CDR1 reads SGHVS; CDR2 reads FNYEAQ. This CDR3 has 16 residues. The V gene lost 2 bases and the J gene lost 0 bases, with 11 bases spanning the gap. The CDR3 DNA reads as TGTGCCAGCAGCTTACACGGACAGATCTCTGGAAACACCATATATTTT. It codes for CASSLHGQISGNTIYF.

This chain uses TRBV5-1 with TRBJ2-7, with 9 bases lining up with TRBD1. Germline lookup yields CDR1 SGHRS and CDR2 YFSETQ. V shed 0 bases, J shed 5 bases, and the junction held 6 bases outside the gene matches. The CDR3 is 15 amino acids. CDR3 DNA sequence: TGCGCCAGCAGCTTGGATACAGGGGGCATCGACGAGCAGTACTTC. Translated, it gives CASSLDTGGIDEQYF.

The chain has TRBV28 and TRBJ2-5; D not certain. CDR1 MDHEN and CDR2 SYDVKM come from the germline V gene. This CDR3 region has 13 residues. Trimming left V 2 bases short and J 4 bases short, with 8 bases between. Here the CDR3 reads CASSLGIAETQYF. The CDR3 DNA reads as TGTGCCAGCAGTTTAGGGATTGCAGAGACCCAGTACTTC. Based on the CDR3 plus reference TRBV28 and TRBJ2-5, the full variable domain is DVKVTQSSRYLVKRTGEKVFLECVQDMDHENMFWYRQDPGLGLRLIYFSYDVKMKEKGDIPEGYSVSREKKERFSLILESASTNQTSMYLCASSLGIAETQYFGPGTRLLVL.

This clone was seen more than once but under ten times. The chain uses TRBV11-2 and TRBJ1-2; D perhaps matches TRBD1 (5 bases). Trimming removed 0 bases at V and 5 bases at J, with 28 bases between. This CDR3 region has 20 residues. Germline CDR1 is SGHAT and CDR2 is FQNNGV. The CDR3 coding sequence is TGTGCCAGCAGCTTAGAGTTTGACCCTCAAGACAGAGCCAATTTTTATGGCTACACCTTC. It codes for CASSLEFDPQDRANFYGYTF. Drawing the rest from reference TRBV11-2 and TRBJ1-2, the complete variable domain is EAGVAQSPRYKIIEKRQSVAFWCNPISGHATLYWYQQILGQGPKLLIQFQNNGVVDDSQLPKDRFSAERLKGVDSTLKIQPAKLEDSAVYLCASSLEFDPQDRANFYGYTFGSGTRLTVV.

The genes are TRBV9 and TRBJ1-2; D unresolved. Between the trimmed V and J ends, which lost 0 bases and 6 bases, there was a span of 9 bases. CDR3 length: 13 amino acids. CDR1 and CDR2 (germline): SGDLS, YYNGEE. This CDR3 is CASSVGLVNGYTF. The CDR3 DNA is TGTGCCAGCAGCGTAGGGCTCGTAAATGGCTACACCTTC.

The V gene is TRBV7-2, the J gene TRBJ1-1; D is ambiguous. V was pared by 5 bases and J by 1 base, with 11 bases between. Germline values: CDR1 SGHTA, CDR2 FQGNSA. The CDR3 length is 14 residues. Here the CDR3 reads CASSPSYGNTEAFF. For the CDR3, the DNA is TGTGCCAGCAGCCCCAGTTACGGGAACACTGAAGCTTTCTTT.

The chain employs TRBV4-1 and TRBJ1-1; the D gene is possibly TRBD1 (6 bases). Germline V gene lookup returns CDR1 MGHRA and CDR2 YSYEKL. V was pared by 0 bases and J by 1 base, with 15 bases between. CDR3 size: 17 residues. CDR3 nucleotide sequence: TGCGCCAGCAGCCAAGAGCTAGGGCGGGGGCGGAACACTGAAGCTTTCTTT. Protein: CASSQELGRGRNTEAFF.

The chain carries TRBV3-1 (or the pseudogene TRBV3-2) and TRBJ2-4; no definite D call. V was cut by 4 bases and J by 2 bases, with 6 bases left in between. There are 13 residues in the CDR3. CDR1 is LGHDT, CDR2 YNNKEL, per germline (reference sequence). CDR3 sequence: CASSPPSKNIQYF. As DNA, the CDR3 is TGTGCCAGCAGCCCACCATCCAAAAACATTCAGTACTTC.

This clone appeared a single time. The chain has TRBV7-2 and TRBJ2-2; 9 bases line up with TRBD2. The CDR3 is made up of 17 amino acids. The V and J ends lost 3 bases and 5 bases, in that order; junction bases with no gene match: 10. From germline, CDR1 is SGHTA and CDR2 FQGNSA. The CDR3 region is CASSFEAGGPGTGELFF. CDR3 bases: TGTGCCAGCAGCTTTGAGGCGGGGGGGCCGGGAACCGGGGAGCTGTTTTTT.

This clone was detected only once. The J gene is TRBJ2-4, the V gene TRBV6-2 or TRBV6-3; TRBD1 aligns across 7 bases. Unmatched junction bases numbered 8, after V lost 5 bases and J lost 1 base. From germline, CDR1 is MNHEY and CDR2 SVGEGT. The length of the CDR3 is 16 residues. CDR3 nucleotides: TGTGCCAGCAGTCAAACAGGGGAAGGGGCCAAAAACATTCAGTACTTC. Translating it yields CASSQTGEGAKNIQYF.

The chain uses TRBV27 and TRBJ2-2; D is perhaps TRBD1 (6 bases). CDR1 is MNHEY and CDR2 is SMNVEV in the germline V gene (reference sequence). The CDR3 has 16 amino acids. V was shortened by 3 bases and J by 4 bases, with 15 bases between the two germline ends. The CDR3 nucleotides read TGTGCCAGCAGTTTCAGCCCAGGGGCGGGCACCGGGGAGCTGTTTTTT. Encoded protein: CASSFSPGAGTGELFF.

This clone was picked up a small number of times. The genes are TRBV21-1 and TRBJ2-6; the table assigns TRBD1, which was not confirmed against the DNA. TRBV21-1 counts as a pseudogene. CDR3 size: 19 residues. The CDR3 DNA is TGTGCCAGCAGCTCGTTAGGGTCTACAGGGCGGAATGGGGCCAACGTCCTGACTTTC. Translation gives CASSSLGSTGRNGANVLTF.